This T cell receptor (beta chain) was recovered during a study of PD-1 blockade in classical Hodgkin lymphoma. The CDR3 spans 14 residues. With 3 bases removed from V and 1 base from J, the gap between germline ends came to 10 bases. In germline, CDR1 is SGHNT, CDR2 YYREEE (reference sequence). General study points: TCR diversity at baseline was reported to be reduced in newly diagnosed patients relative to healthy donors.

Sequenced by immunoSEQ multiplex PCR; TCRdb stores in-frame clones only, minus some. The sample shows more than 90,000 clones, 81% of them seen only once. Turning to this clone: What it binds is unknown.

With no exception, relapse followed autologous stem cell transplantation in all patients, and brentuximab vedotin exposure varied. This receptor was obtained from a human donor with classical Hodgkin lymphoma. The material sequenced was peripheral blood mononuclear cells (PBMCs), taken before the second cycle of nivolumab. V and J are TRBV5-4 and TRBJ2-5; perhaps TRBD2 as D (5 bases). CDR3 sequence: CASSSGLGQETQYF. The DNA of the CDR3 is TGTGCCAGCAGCTCAGGACTTGGCCAAGAGACCCAGTACTTC.